A single sample gave rise to the 30 T cell receptor beta chains below, sequenced in a study of response to subunit inactivated influenza vaccine. TCRdb itself ran the RT-PCR reads through MiXCR, one entry per CDR3 protein. The table has hundreds of thousands of distinct CDR3 sequences, about 18% seen once. Sequences were derived from PBMCs from blood, sampled around 5 days after vaccination. The receptors were gathered from a man aged 45-65 years who received an inactivated influenza vaccine.

Ten or more counts support this clonotype. The chain recombines TRBV18 with TRBJ2-7; unclear D gene. V was clipped by 3 bases and J by 8 bases, with 17 bases between them. The CDR3 contains 14 residues. CDR1 KGHSH and CDR2 LQKENI come from the germline V gene. The CDR3 nucleotides are TGTGCCAGCTCACCCCCAGGTACGGGCCGGAAGCAGTACTTC. It encodes CASSPPGTGRKQYF.

This clonotype has a count of ten or more. The CDR3 nucleotides are TGTGCCAGCAGTTACTCATCGTGGCGTCAGGGGGCGTCGGGGGAGCTGTTTTTT. This translates into CASSYSSWRQGASGELFF. This chain connects TRBV6-5 to TRBJ2-2; the match to TRBD1 covers 8 bases. The CDR3 runs to 18 residues. V lost 0 bases and J lost 8; bases outside the gene matches: 14. CDR1 is MNHEY and CDR2 is SVGAGI in the germline V gene.

This clonotype has only a few counts. The chain joins TRBV20-1 to TRBJ2-2; the match to TRBD1 covers 8 bases. Germline-derived CDR1 and CDR2 are DFQATT and SNEGSKA (reference sequence). V was clipped by 3 bases and J by 0 bases; unmatched bases: 3. The CDR3 is 15 residues long. CDR3: CSASQGATNTGELFF. CDR3 nucleotide sequence: TGCAGTGCTAGTCAGGGGGCCACGAACACCGGGGAGCTGTTTTTT.

The chain carries TRBV6-5 and TRBJ2-5, with 10 bases matching TRBD1. Germline V gene lookup returns CDR1 MNHEY and CDR2 SVGAGI. V dropped 0 bases and J dropped 7; count of bases not matched to a gene: 5. This CDR3 has 15 amino acids. For the CDR3, the DNA is TGTGCCAGCAGTTACTCCGGACAGGGGGACGCGACCCAGTACTTC. This translates into CASSYSGQGDATQYF.

The CDR3 spells CASSRRGSLAGGDTQYF. The CDR3 region has the DNA TGTGCCAGCAGCCGCAGGGGGTCGCTAGCGGGAGGTGACACGCAGTATTTT. This rearrangement joins TRBV7-9 to TRBJ2-3, with 11 bases identical to TRBD2. Unmatched junction bases numbered 16, after V lost 5 bases and J lost 9 bases. The germline CDR1 and CDR2 sequences are SEHNR and FQNEAQ (reference sequence). This CDR3 has 17 amino acids.

The chain uses TRBV12-3 or TRBV12-4 and TRBJ1-1; TRBD1 agrees at 7 bases. CDR3 length equals 15 residues. V was pared by 2 bases and J by 1 base, with 4 bases of the junction left unmatched. The CDR3 sequence is CASSLSGGGNTEAFF. The CDR3 DNA reads TGTGCCAGCAGTTTATCAGGGGGGGGGAACACTGAAGCTTTCTTT.

V gene TRBV20-1 combines with J gene TRBJ2-7; weak D call: TRBD2 (6 bases). V dropped 5 bases and J dropped 0 bases, with 14 bases sitting between them. Germline CDR1 reads DFQATT; CDR2 reads SNEGSKA (reference sequence). The CDR3 is 14 residues long. For the CDR3, the DNA is TGCAGTGCTCCGGGACTCCTGAGCTCCTACGAGCAGTACTTC. Its translation: CSAPGLLSSYEQYF.

This clonotype occurred a few times. The chain combines TRBV6-2 or TRBV6-3 with TRBJ2-3, with D perhaps matching TRBD1 or TRBD2 (5 bases each). CDR1 is MNHEY, CDR2 SVGEGT, per germline. V was shortened by 6 bases and J by 2 bases, with 6 bases between the two germline ends. The CDR3 length is 12 residues. The CDR3 is CASRGVTDTQYF. Written as DNA, the CDR3 is TGTGCCAGCAGGGGGGTCACAGATACGCAGTATTTT.

This chain links TRBV2 with TRBJ2-7; 10 bases align to TRBD1. The trim removed 6 bases at V and 4 bases at J, leaving 12 bases unmatched. Looked up from germline, CDR1 is SNHLY and CDR2 is FYNNEI. This CDR3 contains 16 residues. CDR3 coding DNA: TGTGCCAGCAGGGCAGCCTTCCGGGACAGGGGTTACGAGCAGTACTTC. Translating it yields CASRAAFRDRGYEQYF.

V usage is TRBV7-2 and J usage is TRBJ1-4; TRBD1 matches 7 bases. Germline assignment: CDR1 SGHTA and CDR2 FQGNSA. The CDR3 loop spans 14 amino acids. V dropped 6 bases and J dropped 7; count of bases not matched to a gene: 8. DNA for the CDR3: TGTGCCAGCAGACCTACAGGGGTCTCTGAAAAACTGTTTTTT. Translating gives CASRPTGVSEKLFF.

This clonotype appeared a few times. The chain is built from TRBV5-1 and TRBJ2-1; tentatively, D is TRBD1 (6 bases). V was shortened by 2 bases and J by 5 bases, with 14 bases between the two germline ends. Germline V gives CDR1 SGHRS, CDR2 YFSETQ. CDR3 length equals 15 residues. This chain's CDR3 is CASSFSPGVHNEQFF. The CDR3, as DNA: TGCGCCAGCAGCTTCTCCCCAGGGGTCCACAATGAGCAGTTCTTC.

This clonotype was seen only a few times. The rearrangement links TRBV6-2 or TRBV6-3 to TRBJ2-7; 7 bases line up with TRBD1. J lost 6 bases, V lost 6 bases, and 11 bases had no gene match. This CDR3 has 14 residues. Germline V lookup: CDR1 MNHEY, CDR2 SVGEGT. DNA for the CDR3: TGTGCCAGCAGAACAGGGGAACATACCGGCGAGCAGTACTTC. This encodes CASRTGEHTGEQYF.

The rearrangement uses TRBV12-3 or TRBV12-4 and TRBJ2-3; D ambiguous. The CDR3 has 16 residues. V lost 2 bases to trimming and J lost 2 bases, with 14 bases between them. The CDR3 reads CASSLRLTSNTDTQYF. In DNA, the CDR3 is TGTGCCAGCAGTTTAAGACTCACATCTAACACAGATACGCAGTATTTT.

This clonotype has at least ten counts. The CDR3 bases are TGCGCCAGCAGCTTGGCGGGCAGCAGGACCTACAATGAGCAGTTCTTC. Its translation: CASSLAGSRTYNEQFF. The chain joins TRBV5-1 to TRBJ2-1; D is ambiguous. Trimming removed 0 bases at V and 2 bases at J, with 12 bases between. This CDR3 spans 16 amino acids. Germline CDR1 and CDR2: SGHRS and YFSETQ.

The chain is built from TRBV30 and TRBJ1-5; D unresolved. The germline V gene encodes CDR1 GTSNPN and CDR2 SVGIG (reference sequence). This CDR3 contains 13 residues. Trimming cost V 0 bases and J 3 bases, with 6 bases left between them. CDR3 nucleotides: TGTGCCTGGAGTGTCGGGCTCAATCAGCCCCAGCATTTT. Its protein is CAWSVGLNQPQHF.

The chain links TRBV7-9 to TRBJ1-5, with D possibly being TRBD1 (6 bases). The CDR3 sequence is 14 residues long. Germline V lookup: CDR1 SEHNR, CDR2 FQNEAQ (reference sequence). The ends were cut back, 3 bases at V and 7 bases at J, with 13 bases in the middle. CDR3 nucleotide sequence: TGTGCCAGCAGCTTGGAGACAGGTCAACAGCCCCAGCATTTT. This sequence encodes CASSLETGQQPQHF.

This clonotype was seen only a few times. The chain has TRBV6-2 or TRBV6-3 and TRBJ1-5; 9 nucleotides match TRBD1. The CDR3 is 16 amino acids. Germline CDR1 reads MNHEY; CDR2 reads SVGEGT. Trimming removed 2 bases from V and 3 bases from J; junction bases left unmatched: 5. The CDR3 sequence is CASSYPTGGPNQPQHF. The CDR3 region has the DNA TGTGCCAGCAGTTACCCGACAGGGGGACCCAATCAGCCCCAGCATTTT.

The gene calls are TRBV3-1 and TRBJ1-1; D is unclear. This CDR3 has 13 amino acids. Germline assignment: CDR1 LGHDT and CDR2 YNNKEL (reference sequence). Trimming left V 0 bases short and J 4 bases short, with 6 bases between. In DNA, the CDR3 is TGTGCCAGCAGCCAAGATACCGGCACTGAAGCTTTCTTT. Residues: CASSQDTGTEAFF. The whole variable domain, remainder taken from reference TRBV3-1 and TRBJ1-1, is DTAVSQTPKYLVTQMGNDKSIKCEQNLGHDTMYWYKQDSKKFLKIMFSYNNKELIINETVPNRFSPKSPDKAHLNLHINSLELGDSAVYFCASSQDTGTEAFFGQGTRLTVV.

The rearrangement uses TRBV5-4 and TRBJ2-1, with a possible D match to TRBD2 (5 bases). Germline V gene data show CDR1 as SGHNT and CDR2 as YYREEE (reference sequence). There are 15 residues in the CDR3. V gave up 0 bases and J gave up 7 bases, with 14 bases separating them. The CDR3 is CASSLDGGLINEQFF. The CDR3 nucleotides are TGTGCCAGCAGCTTGGATGGAGGCCTTATTAATGAGCAGTTCTTC.

The rearrangement links TRBV29-1 to TRBJ2-5; D gene unclear. In germline, CDR1 is SQVTM, CDR2 ANQGSEA. This CDR3 comprises 13 residues. Between the trimmed V and J ends, which lost 4 bases and 1 base, there was a span of 10 bases. The CDR3 region is CSVALWGQETQYF. CDR3 sequence (DNA): TGCAGCGTTGCGTTGTGGGGCCAAGAGACCCAGTACTTC.

The chain couples TRBV12-3 or TRBV12-4 to TRBJ1-1; no definite D call. The CDR3 spans 14 residues. Trimming shortened V by 6 bases and J by 1 base, and 12 bases separated the two germline ends. The CDR3 nucleotides are TGTGCCAGCAGCCAAAATTATGGGAACACTGAAGCTTTCTTT. It encodes CASSQNYGNTEAFF.

CDR3 amino acids: CATSREDFLFHEQYF. CDR3 coding DNA: TGTGCCACCAGCAGAGAGGACTTCCTGTTCCACGAGCAGTACTTC. The chain has TRBV15 and TRBJ2-7, with D possibly being TRBD2 (5 bases). Looked up from germline, CDR1 is LNHNV and CDR2 is YYDKDF (reference sequence). The CDR3 runs to 15 residues. With 0 bases removed from V and 5 bases from J, the gap between germline ends came to 14 bases. The complete variable domain, with remaining parts taken from reference TRBV15 and TRBJ2-7, reads DAMVIQNPRYQVTQFGKPVTLSCSQTLNHNVMYWYQQKSSQAPKLLFHYYDKDFNNEADTPDNFQSRRPNTSFCFLDIRSPGLGDTAMYLCATSREDFLFHEQYFGPGTRLTVT.

Many counts were recorded for this clonotype. The chain couples TRBV20-1 to TRBJ2-7; 9 nucleotides line up with TRBD1. Germline CDR1 reads DFQATT; CDR2 reads SNEGSKA (reference sequence). The CDR3 is 14 amino acids. Trimming took 3 bases from V and 0 from J; bases not matched to a gene: 3. The CDR3 bases are TGCAGTGCTAGGCGGACAGGGGTCTCCTACGAGCAGTACTTC. The encoded protein is CSARRTGVSYEQYF.

The chain combines TRBV7-2 with TRBJ2-3; TRBD2 is a possible D gene (5 bases). Germline V gives CDR1 SGHTA, CDR2 FQGNSA. The CDR3 extends over 15 amino acids. The V end lost 2 bases, the J end lost 0 bases, and 9 bases lay between the germline ends. DNA for the CDR3: TGTGCCAGCAGCTTAAGGGAGACTAGCACAGATACGCAGTATTTT. It translates to CASSLRETSTDTQYF.

The gene calls are TRBV6-1 and TRBJ2-3; TRBD1 matches at 9 bases. J was trimmed by 1 base and V by 6 bases; bases with no gene match: 14. In germline, CDR1 is MNHNS, CDR2 SASEGT. The CDR3 is 18 residues long. The CDR3 DNA sequence: TGTGCCAGCAGACGCTTTGGACAGGGGAGATCCGGCACAGATACGCAGTATTTT. Translating gives CASRRFGQGRSGTDTQYF.

This clonotype was found a few times. The chain combines TRBV15 with TRBJ2-1; D perhaps matches TRBD2 (6 bases). The CDR3 covers 15 residues. The V and J ends lost 0 bases and 0 bases respectively, with 6 bases between them. Germline-derived CDR1 and CDR2 are LNHNV and YYDKDF (reference sequence). CDR3 DNA sequence: TGTGCCACCAGCAGAGAGGGAGGCTCCTACAATGAGCAGTTCTTC. It encodes CATSREGGSYNEQFF.

Only a few counts were recorded for this clonotype. This chain connects TRBV18 to TRBJ2-2; maybe TRBD1 (6 bases). Germline CDR1 KGHSH, CDR2 LQKENI. Trimming cost V 3 bases and J 4 bases, with 12 bases left between them. The CDR3 covers 15 residues. Here the CDR3 DNA reads TGTGCCAGCTCACCCATTGGACAGTTCACCGGGGAGCTGTTTTTT. Its protein product is CASSPIGQFTGELFF.

The chain is built from TRBV4-3 and TRBJ2-7; 10 nucleotides align to TRBD1. This CDR3 comprises 15 residues. Per the germline V gene, CDR1 is LGHNA and CDR2 is YSLEER. With 3 bases clipped from V and 2 bases from J, the junction kept 4 bases outside the gene matches. The CDR3 coding sequence is TGCGCCAGCAGCCAGGGACAGGGGTCCACCTACGAGCAGTACTTC. This gives the protein CASSQGQGSTYEQYF.

This clonotype was counted at least ten times. The rearrangement links TRBV6-2 or TRBV6-3 to TRBJ2-5, with a weak D call TRBD1 (6 bases). Trimming took off 2 bases at V and 4 bases at J, with 14 bases between the two ends. The CDR3 contains 15 residues. Per the germline V gene, CDR1 is MNHEY and CDR2 is SVGEGT. The CDR3 nucleotides read TGTGCCAGCAGTTACCTTACAGGGTTGAGAGAGACCCAGTACTTC. Protein product: CASSYLTGLRETQYF.

This clonotype was counted only a few times. The J gene is TRBJ2-3, the V gene TRBV7-2; TRBD2 matches at 9 bases. The V gene's germline CDR1 is SGHTA and CDR2 FQGNSA. This CDR3 region has 16 residues. V shed 1 base, J shed 5 bases, and the junction held 7 bases outside the gene matches. The CDR3 protein is CASSLVFSGGVDTQYF. CDR3 coding DNA: TGTGCCAGCAGCTTAGTTTTTAGCGGGGGAGTAGATACGCAGTATTTT.